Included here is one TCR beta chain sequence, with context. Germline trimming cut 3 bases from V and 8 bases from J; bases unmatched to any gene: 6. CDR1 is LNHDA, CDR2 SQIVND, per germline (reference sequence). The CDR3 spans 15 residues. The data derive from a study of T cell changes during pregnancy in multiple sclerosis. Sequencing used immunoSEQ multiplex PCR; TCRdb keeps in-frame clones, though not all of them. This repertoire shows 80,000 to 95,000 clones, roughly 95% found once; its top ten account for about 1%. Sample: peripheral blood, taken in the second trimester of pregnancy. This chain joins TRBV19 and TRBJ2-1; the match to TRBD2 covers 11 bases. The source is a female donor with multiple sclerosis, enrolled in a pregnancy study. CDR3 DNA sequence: TGTGCCAGTAGTATCGTACTAGCGGGAGTTTATGAGCAGTTCTTC. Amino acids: CASSIVLAGVYEQFF.